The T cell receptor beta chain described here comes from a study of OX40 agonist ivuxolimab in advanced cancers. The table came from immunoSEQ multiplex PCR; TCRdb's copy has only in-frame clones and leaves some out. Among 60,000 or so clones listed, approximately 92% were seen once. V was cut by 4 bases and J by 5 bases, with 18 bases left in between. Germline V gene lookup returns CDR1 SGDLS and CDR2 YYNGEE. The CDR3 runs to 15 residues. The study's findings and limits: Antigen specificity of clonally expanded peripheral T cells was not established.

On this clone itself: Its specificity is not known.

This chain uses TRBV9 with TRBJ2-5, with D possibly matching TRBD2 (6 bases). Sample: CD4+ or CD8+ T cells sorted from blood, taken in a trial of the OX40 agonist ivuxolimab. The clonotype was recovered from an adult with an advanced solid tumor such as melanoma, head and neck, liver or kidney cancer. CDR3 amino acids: CASSQYGGAGETQYF. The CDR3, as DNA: TGTGCCAGCAGCCAGTACGGAGGGGCCGGTGAGACCCAGTACTTC.